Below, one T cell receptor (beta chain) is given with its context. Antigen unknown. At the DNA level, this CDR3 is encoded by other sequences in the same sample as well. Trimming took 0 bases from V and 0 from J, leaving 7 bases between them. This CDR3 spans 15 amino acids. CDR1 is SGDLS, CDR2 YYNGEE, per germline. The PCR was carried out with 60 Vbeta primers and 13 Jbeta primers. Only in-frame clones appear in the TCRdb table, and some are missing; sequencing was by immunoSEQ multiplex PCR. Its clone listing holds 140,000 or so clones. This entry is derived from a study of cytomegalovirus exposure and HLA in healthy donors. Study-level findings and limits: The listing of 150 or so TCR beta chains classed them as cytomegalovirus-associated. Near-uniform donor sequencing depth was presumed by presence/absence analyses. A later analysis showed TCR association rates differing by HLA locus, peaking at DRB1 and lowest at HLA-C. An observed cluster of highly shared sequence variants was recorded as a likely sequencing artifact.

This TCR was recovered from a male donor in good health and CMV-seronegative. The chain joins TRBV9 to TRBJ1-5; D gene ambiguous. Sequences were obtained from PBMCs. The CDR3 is CASSVGGHSNQPQHF. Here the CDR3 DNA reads TGTGCCAGCAGCGTAGGTGGCCATAGCAATCAGCCCCAGCATTTT.